The present T cell receptor (beta chain) was sequenced within a study of CD8+ T cells in alopecia areata. CDR1 and CDR2 from the germline V gene are MNHEY and SMNVEV (reference sequence). J lost 3 bases, V lost 6 bases, and 5 bases had no gene match. The CDR3 is 13 residues long. Treatment described: oral pan-JAK inhibitor, 5-10 mg twice daily. Reverse transcribed after extraction, RNA yielded cDNA as the sequencing template. Generated by immunoSEQ multiplex PCR, the TCRdb table keeps only in-frame clones and is missing some. The data show about 280,000 clones, roughly 60% seen once. The TCR was taken from a human donor with alopecia areata. The chain couples TRBV27 to TRBJ2-7, with 7 bases that match TRBD1. This specimen was CD4+ T cells sorted from blood, taken at week 24, from a patient treated with tofacitinib. The CDR3 sequence is CASSTTGNYEQYF. CDR3 sequence (DNA): TGTGCCAGCAGCACGACAGGGAACTACGAGCAGTACTTC.